A selection of T cell receptor beta chains follows, all from one sample in a study of shared clonotypes between healthy human individuals. Data came from immunoSEQ multiplex PCR; TCRdb stores just in-frame clones and leaves some out. Altogether a few million clones are present, approximately 93% being singletons, with the ten largest covering about 0.39%. Specimen: naive CD4+ T cells from PBMCs. The source of these receptors is a young man in good health. Some clones in this sample may be carry-over from other donors' samples. CDR3s include the opening cysteine and the closing phenylalanine or tryptophan. D genes are given only for firm matches. Clone sizes are given selectively: once, few, many, or a class where the clone is expanded.

CDR3 DNA,CDR3 protein,J gene,clone size,D gene,V gene
TGCAGTGTTAACTCACTGGGGGAGCAGTTCTTC,CSVNSLGEQFF,TRBJ2-1,NA,NA,TRBV20-1
TGCGTCAGCAGCTTGGCGGGACAGGGGAGTCCCTATGGCTACACCTTC,CVSSLAGQGSPYGYTF,TRBJ1-2,NA,TRBD1,TRBV5-1
TGCGCCAGCAGGGACCCTAGCGGCAGCACAGATACGCAGTATTTT,CASRDPSGSTDTQYF,TRBJ2-3,once,TRBD2,TRBV5-1
TGTGCCAGCAGCCAGAACAGGGACGGGTACAATGAGCAGTTCTTC,CASSQNRDGYNEQFF,TRBJ2-1,NA,NA,TRBV7-3
TGTGCCAGCAGCCAAAGGGTCCTAGAGGATGAGCAGTTCTTC,CASSQRVLEDEQFF,TRBJ2-1,NA,NA,TRBV4-2
TGTGCCAGTAGTCAGGGACTAGACTCCTACGAGCAGTACTTC,CASSQGLDSYEQYF,TRBJ2-7,NA,TRBD2,TRBV19
TGTGCCAGCACCTACCCTGGTGATTTCGTAGACACCGGGGAGCTGTTTTTT,CASTYPGDFVDTGELFF,TRBJ2-2,NA,NA,TRBV21-1
TGTGCCAGCAGTGAAGGTCAGGGGAGATTAAAACTGTTTTTT,CASSEGQGRLKLFF,TRBJ1-4,NA,NA,TRBV6-1
TGTGCCAGCAGTCCCCGGACAGGCTTTAGCACAGATACGCAGTATTTT,CASSPRTGFSTDTQYF,TRBJ2-3,once,TRBD1,TRBV27
TGTGCCAGCAGCTACTACAGGGAAGGTACGCAGTATTTT,CASSYYREGTQYF,TRBJ2-3,NA,NA,TRBV27
TGCAGCGTGTTGACAGGGGGCGAAGAGACCCAGTACTTC,CSVLTGGEETQYF,TRBJ2-5,NA,TRBD1,TRBV29-1
TGCGCCAGCAGCCAAGGGTCAGGGACTAGCGGTTACAATGAGCAGTTCTTC,CASSQGSGTSGYNEQFF,TRBJ2-1,NA,TRBD2,TRBV4-1
TGTGCCAGCAGCTTGTATTTGGCAGCAGGGTACAATGAGCAGTTCTTC,CASSLYLAAGYNEQFF,TRBJ2-1,once,NA,TRBV5-6
TGTGCCAGCAGTGTAGGGGTTCACGAGCAGTACTTC,CASSVGVHEQYF,TRBJ2-7,NA,NA,TRBV6-1
TGTGCCGGGCTACGCGGGTCCCACGTGGACACTGAAGCTTTCTTT,CAGLRGSHVDTEAFF,TRBJ1-1,NA,NA,TRBV21-1
TGTGCCAGCAGCGACGTGGGCACAGATACGCAGTATTTT,CASSDVGTDTQYF,TRBJ2-3,NA,NA,TRBV9
TGTGCCAGCAGTCGACAGTTGCAAGAGACCCAGTACTTC,CASSRQLQETQYF,TRBJ2-5,NA,NA,TRBV28
TGTGCCAGCAGCTTAGTCGGACAGGGGGCGTTTGGAAACACCATATATTTT,CASSLVGQGAFGNTIYF,TRBJ1-3,NA,TRBD1,TRBV7-8
TGCGCCAGCAGTGGCTCTGGGGCCAACGTCCTGACTTTC,CASSGSGANVLTF,TRBJ2-6,once,NA,TRBV10-1
TGCGCCAGCAGTGACCCAAACACCTACGAGCAGTACTTC,CASSDPNTYEQYF,TRBJ2-7,NA,NA,TRBV10-1
TGTGCCTGCAAACTCTTAGTGGGACAGGGGTCCAAAGATCCCTACGAGCAGTACTTC,CACKLLVGQGSKDPYEQYF,TRBJ2-7,NA,TRBD1,TRBV30
TGCGCCAGCAGTCAACGAACTAGCGGGAGGGCCAATGAGCAGTTCTTC,CASSQRTSGRANEQFF,TRBJ2-1,NA,TRBD2,TRBV23-1
TGTGCCAGCAGCCGATACCGGGGCAGGGGCGCTGAAGCTTTCTTT,CASSRYRGRGAEAFF,TRBJ1-1,NA,NA,TRBV11-2
TGTGCCACCAGATCATGGGCGGCGAACACTGAAGCTTTCTTT,CATRSWAANTEAFF,TRBJ1-1,NA,NA,TRBV15
TGTGCCAGCAGCCGGGACCCCAGGGGCTATGGCTACACCTTC,CASSRDPRGYGYTF,TRBJ1-2,NA,NA,TRBV7-2
TGCGCCAGCAGCCAAGCATTCACCAACTCTGGAAACACCATATATTTT,CASSQAFTNSGNTIYF,TRBJ1-3,NA,NA,TRBV4-3
TGCGCCAGCTCCTCCGGACAGGGGGTGGATGGCTACACCTTC,CASSSGQGVDGYTF,TRBJ1-2,NA,TRBD1,TRBV5-1
TGTGCCAGCAGCGCACATGCAGGGAACACTGAAGCTTTCTTT,CASSAHAGNTEAFF,TRBJ1-1,NA,NA,TRBV9
TGTGCCAGCAGCTTCGGGCTAGCGGGAGAAACGCAGTATTTT,CASSFGLAGETQYF,TRBJ2-3,once,TRBD2,TRBV7-3
TGTGCCAGCAGTCAGTCAGGGTCGGGTGGACAGCCCCAGCATTTT,CASSQSGSGGQPQHF,TRBJ1-5,NA,NA,TRBV6-5
TGTGCCAGCAGCTGGACACCGGGACACCTAAACACTGAAGCTTTCTTT,CASSWTPGHLNTEAFF,TRBJ1-1,NA,NA,TRBV7-8
TGCGCCAGCAGCCAGGGGGACAGGGGCTCGTACCCAACTAATGAAAAACTGTTTTTT,CASSQGDRGSYPTNEKLFF,TRBJ1-4,NA,TRBD1,TRBV4-1
TGCGCCAGCAGCTTGTACAGGGTCAGCAATCAGCCCCAGCATTTT,CASSLYRVSNQPQHF,TRBJ1-5,NA,NA,TRBV5-1
TGTGCCAGCAGCTACAGTCCGGGACCCACAGATACGCAGTATTTT,CASSYSPGPTDTQYF,TRBJ2-3,once,NA,TRBV7-9
TGCAGCGTTGAAGGGGGTCGCCGGGACGCTAATGAGCAGTTCTTC,CSVEGGRRDANEQFF,TRBJ2-1,NA,NA,TRBV29-1
TGTGCCAGCAGGATAAATCCGGGGCGGAACACTGAAGCTTTCTTT,CASRINPGRNTEAFF,TRBJ1-1,NA,NA,TRBV27
TGTGCCAGCAGTTCGAGACTAGCGGGATCCGGAGGGGAGCTGTTTTTT,CASSSRLAGSGGELFF,TRBJ2-2,NA,TRBD2,TRBV28
TGTGCCAGCAGTAGGACTAGCGGGGGACTTCACTACGAGCAGTACTTC,CASSRTSGGLHYEQYF,TRBJ2-7,NA,TRBD2,TRBV6-6
TGTGCCAGCAGTTTAACCGGGACTAGCGGGAGGGGCTCTGGGGCCAACGTCCTGACTTTC,CASSLTGTSGRGSGANVLTF,TRBJ2-6,NA,TRBD2,TRBV27
TGTGCCAGCAGGCCTCCGGGACAGGGTAATGAAAAACTGTTTTTT,CASRPPGQGNEKLFF,TRBJ1-4,once,TRBD1,TRBV6-6
TGTGCCAGCAGTTTATGGGGGGCCAATCAGCCCCAGCATTTT,CASSLWGANQPQHF,TRBJ1-5,NA,NA,TRBV27
TGTGCCAGCAGCTCAGACCCGTCTGGGGCCAACGTCCTGACTTTC,CASSSDPSGANVLTF,TRBJ2-6,NA,NA,TRBV7-2
TGTGCCAGCAGCCCGGATAGAAGGACAGATACGCAGTATTTT,CASSPDRRTDTQYF,TRBJ2-3,NA,NA,TRBV14
TGTGCCAGCAGCTCCTCGTTCTCTGGGGAGCTGTTTTTT,CASSSSFSGELFF,TRBJ2-2,NA,NA,TRBV7-9
TGTGCCAGCAGTTTGACTAGCGGGAGAGCAGATACGCAGTATTTT,CASSLTSGRADTQYF,TRBJ2-3,once,TRBD2,TRBV28
TGTGCCAGCAGTCAGGCCCGGCTAGGGGGGAATGAGCAGTTCTTC,CASSQARLGGNEQFF,TRBJ2-1,NA,NA,TRBV28
TGTGCCAGCAGTGCAAGACCCCCTCAGCAGGGTACAACCGGGGAGCTGTTTTTT,CASSARPPQQGTTGELFF,TRBJ2-2,NA,NA,TRBV27
TGTGCCAGCAAACTAAACAGGGCCTTTTCCGAAAAACTGTTTTTT,CASKLNRAFSEKLFF,TRBJ1-4,NA,NA,TRBV6-5
TGTGCCAGCAGTTTAATATCGGGGGATACGCAGTATTTT,CASSLISGDTQYF,TRBJ2-3,NA,NA,TRBV28
TGCGCCAGCAGCATGGGCACAGGGGCTGGCACAGATACGCAGTATTTT,CASSMGTGAGTDTQYF,TRBJ2-3,NA,TRBD1,TRBV5-1
TGTGCCAGCAGCTTTGGGACACGCCACTACGAGCAGTACTTC,CASSFGTRHYEQYF,TRBJ2-7,NA,NA,TRBV11-1
TGTGCCAGCAGCGTAGAAGGCATTAGCAATCAGCCCCAGCATTTT,CASSVEGISNQPQHF,TRBJ1-5,NA,NA,TRBV9
TGTGCCAGCAGCCGGACAGAAAATCAGCCCCAGCATTTT,CASSRTENQPQHF,TRBJ1-5,NA,NA,TRBV6-1
TGTGCCAGCTCACCACGAGACTTACAGGTGGGGTATGAAAAACTGTTTTTT,CASSPRDLQVGYEKLFF,TRBJ1-4,NA,NA,TRBV18
TGCAGCGTGGTGGGTGGGGGAGCCACCGGGGAGCTGTTTTTT,CSVVGGGATGELFF,TRBJ2-2,NA,NA,TRBV29-1
TGTGCCTGGAGTGTTGGGATCGGGGAGACCCAGTACTTC,CAWSVGIGETQYF,TRBJ2-5,NA,NA,TRBV30
TGCGCCAGCAGTGGTGCCCTAGGTGAGCAGTTCTTC,CASSGALGEQFF,TRBJ2-1,NA,NA,TRBV10-2
TGCGCCAGCAGCCCTGACAGGGTTGGTGGCTACACCTTC,CASSPDRVGGYTF,TRBJ1-2,NA,TRBD1,TRBV5-1